The next 28 T cell receptor beta chains were all read from a single sample in a study of blood T cell repertoires in COVID-19. Measured with immunoSEQ multiplex PCR; TCRdb has only the in-frame clones, and not every one. The table records tens of thousands of clones, around 90% of them present only once. Sample: peripheral blood. The receptors here all came from a woman aged 45 to 65 with acute or convalescent COVID-19.

The J gene is TRBJ1-6, the V gene TRBV19, with D tentatively TRBD1 (5 bases). V lost 5 bases to trimming and J lost 2 bases, with 13 bases between them. This CDR3 comprises 16 residues. CDR1 is LNHDA, CDR2 SQIVND, per germline (reference sequence). The CDR3 loop is CASSSSRVTYNSPLHF. The CDR3 nucleotides read TGTGCCAGTAGTTCCTCCAGGGTGACCTATAATTCACCCCTCCACTTT.

This rearrangement joins TRBV4-1 to TRBJ1-4; unclear D gene. The CDR3 covers 12 residues. Germline values: CDR1 MGHRA, CDR2 YSYEKL. V lost 2 bases to trimming and J lost 8 bases, with 6 bases between them. The CDR3 bases are TGCGCCAGCAGCCAATCCGGGGAAAAACTGTTTTTT. Amino acids: CASSQSGEKLFF.

The V gene is TRBV6-2 or TRBV6-3, the J gene TRBJ1-5, with D possibly being TRBD1 (5 bases). This CDR3 has 16 amino acids. The V end was cut by 2 bases, the J end by 4 bases, with 15 bases between. Per the germline V gene, CDR1 is MNHEY and CDR2 is SVGEGT. The DNA for the CDR3 is TGTGCCAGCAGTTACACGGTCAGGGCGGGGAATCAGCCCCAGCATTTT. Its protein is CASSYTVRAGNQPQHF.

The V call is TRBV30, the J call TRBJ1-4, with no clear D. Germline V CDR1 and CDR2: GTSNPN, SVGIG (reference sequence). The CDR3 is 13 amino acids. The V gene lost 7 bases and the J gene lost 2 bases, with 11 bases spanning the gap. DNA for the CDR3: TGTGCCTTCCGGAGAGGGACTAATGAAAAACTGTTTTTT. Its translation is CAFRRGTNEKLFF.

Points on this clone: The junction and the germline gene differ at one end; a read error may be behind it. Other DNA sequences in this specimen translate into the identical CDR3. The CDR3 DNA follows: TGTGCCAGCAGTTCGGTCGGGACAGGTCCCTACGAACAGTACTTC. Protein sequence: CASSSVGTGPYEQYF. V is TRBV28 and J is TRBJ2-7, with 8 bases lining up with TRBD1. Germline lookup yields CDR1 MDHEN and CDR2 SYDVKM. The length of the CDR3 is 15 residues.

V and J are TRBV6-5 and TRBJ1-1; 7 nucleotides line up with TRBD1. Germline lookup yields CDR1 MNHEY and CDR2 SVGAGI. This CDR3 region has 13 residues. J was trimmed by 4 bases and V by 7 bases; bases with no gene match: 6. CDR3 protein: CASNGRQGTEAFF. The CDR3 coding sequence is TGTGCCAGCAATGGGAGACAGGGCACTGAAGCTTTCTTT.

In nucleotides, the CDR3 is TGTGCCAGCAGACCCGAAGGGCAGGGGGCGCGTAATTCACCCCTCCACTTT. It yields the protein CASRPEGQGARNSPLHF. This chain links TRBV2 with TRBJ1-6; 8 bases fit TRBD1. CDR1 is SNHLY, CDR2 FYNNEI, per germline. Losses at the gene ends were 6 bases for V and 6 bases for J; bases not matched to a gene: 13. The CDR3 sequence is 17 residues long.

The chain has TRBV28 and TRBJ2-7, with 8 bases matching TRBD1. The CDR3 sequence is 14 residues long. Germline CDR1 reads MDHEN; CDR2 reads SYDVKM. V lost 3 bases, J lost 6 bases, and 7 bases stayed unmatched. The CDR3 loop is CASSLRTGLSEQYF. Written as DNA, the CDR3 is TGTGCCAGCAGTTTGAGGACAGGGTTGAGCGAGCAGTACTTC. The full variable domain, its missing parts supplied by reference TRBV28 and TRBJ2-7, is DVKVTQSSRYLVKRTGEKVFLECVQDMDHENMFWYRQDPGLGLRLIYFSYDVKMKEKGDIPEGYSVSREKKERFSLILESASTNQTSMYLCASSLRTGLSEQYFGPGTRLTVT.

CDR3 region: CASSIQGSSGNTIYF. The CDR3 DNA sequence: TGTGCCAGTAGTATACAGGGGTCCTCTGGAAACACCATATATTTT. The chain is built from TRBV19 and TRBJ1-3, with D tentatively TRBD1 (6 bases). This CDR3 spans 15 amino acids. The germline gives CDR1 LNHDA, CDR2 SQIVND (reference sequence). Trimming cost V 2 bases and J 0 bases, with 8 bases left between them.

This chain joins TRBV18 and TRBJ2-3; D uncertain. The CDR3 loop spans 13 amino acids. CDR1 is KGHSH and CDR2 is LQKENI in the germline V gene. V shed 0 bases and J shed 5 bases, with 6 bases lying between them. The CDR3 DNA reads as TGTGCCAGCTCACCACCTCCTGTAGATACGCAGTATTTT. Translating it yields CASSPPPVDTQYF. Drawing the rest from reference TRBV18 and TRBJ2-3, the complete variable domain is NAGVMQNPRHLVRRRGQEARLRCSPMKGHSHVYWYRQLPEEGLKFMVYLQKENIIDESGMPKERFSAEFPKEGPSILRIQQVVRGDSAAYFCASSPPPVDTQYFGPGTRLTVL.

V and J are TRBV11-2 and TRBJ1-6, with D unclear. V lost 8 bases, J lost 7 bases, and 12 bases lay in between. The germline gives CDR1 SGHAT, CDR2 FQNNGV. The CDR3 length is 13 residues. CDR3 sequence reads: CASPLFSNSPLHF. The CDR3 DNA reads TGTGCCAGCCCCTTATTTAGCAATTCACCCCTCCACTTT.

The chain has TRBV19 and TRBJ2-7; weak D call: TRBD1 (6 bases). Trimming shortened V by 11 bases and J by 0 bases, and 14 bases separated the two germline ends. The CDR3 is made up of 13 amino acids. CDR1 and CDR2 from the germline V gene are LNHDA and SQIVND (reference sequence). The CDR3 reads CAPDTGNSYEQYF. CDR3 coding DNA: TGTGCCCCAGACACAGGGAACTCCTACGAGCAGTACTTC.

A single count supports this clone. The CDR3 DNA reads TGTGCCAGCAGCAAGCGACCTGCCCACACCGGGGAGCTGTTTTTT. This encodes CASSKRPAHTGELFF. The V call is TRBV7-2, the J call TRBJ2-2, with unresolved D. The V gene's germline CDR1 is SGHTA and CDR2 FQGNSA. Deletions cut 5 bases from V and 3 bases from J, with 13 bases between. The CDR3 sequence is 15 residues long.

V and J are TRBV12-3 or TRBV12-4 and TRBJ1-2; the match to TRBD1 covers 9 bases. The ends lost 1 base at V and 7 bases at J; junction bases unmatched: 1. This CDR3 has 13 residues. CDR3 nucleotides: TGTGCCAGCAGTTTAGGGACAGGGGCTGGCTACACCTTC. It codes for CASSLGTGAGYTF.

The V call is TRBV3-1 (or the pseudogene TRBV3-2), the J call TRBJ1-1, with D unclear. Trimming pared 7 bases from V and 1 base from J, leaving 10 bases between. CDR3 length equals 13 residues. Germline V lookup: CDR1 LGHDT, CDR2 YNNKEL (reference sequence). The chain's CDR3 is CASIRGPNTEAFF. The DNA of the CDR3 is TGTGCCAGCATCCGAGGGCCGAACACTGAAGCTTTCTTT.

The V call is TRBV5-1, the J call TRBJ2-3, with D perhaps matching TRBD1 (5 bases). This CDR3 region has 14 residues. Trimming left V 0 bases short and J 2 bases short, with 7 bases between. The germline V gene encodes CDR1 SGHRS and CDR2 YFSETQ. CDR3 DNA sequence: TGCGCCAGCAGCTTGGGACAGAACACAGATACGCAGTATTTT. Translating it yields CASSLGQNTDTQYF.

V usage is TRBV5-1 and J usage is TRBJ1-4; 7 bases map to TRBD1. Trimming cost V 3 bases and J 0 bases; bases outside gene matches: 5. The CDR3 is made up of 16 amino acids. CDR1 and CDR2 from the germline V gene are SGHRS and YFSETQ. CDR3 sequence reads: CASSWQGDATNEKLFF. The CDR3 DNA follows: TGCGCCAGCAGCTGGCAGGGGGATGCAACTAATGAAAAACTGTTTTTT.

This chain links TRBV4-1 with TRBJ1-4; D gene unclear. The ends were cut back, 0 bases at V and 0 bases at J, with 8 bases in the middle. The germline V gene encodes CDR1 MGHRA and CDR2 YSYEKL. The CDR3 sequence is 16 residues long. The CDR3 loop reads CASSQEEGPTNEKLFF. The DNA of the CDR3 is TGCGCCAGCAGCCAAGAGGAGGGCCCAACTAATGAAAAACTGTTTTTT.

The V and J genes are TRBV28 and TRBJ1-2; D gene unclear. The V gene lost 5 bases and the J gene lost 7 bases, with 8 bases spanning the gap. CDR1 is MDHEN, CDR2 SYDVKM, per germline. The CDR3 consists of 11 residues. The CDR3 DNA follows: TGTGCCAGCAGTACCAGAACTGGCTACACCTTC. Translation gives CASSTRTGYTF.

The chain combines TRBV5-6 with TRBJ2-5, with D perhaps matching TRBD2 (5 bases). This CDR3 spans 15 amino acids. Trimming removed 0 bases at V and 2 bases at J, with 11 bases between. Germline values: CDR1 SGHDT, CDR2 YYEEEE. DNA for the CDR3: TGTGCCAGCAGCTTGGGAAGAGCGGCACAAGAGACCCAGTACTTC. Translated: CASSLGRAAQETQYF. The full variable domain, its missing parts supplied by reference TRBV5-6 and TRBJ2-5, is DAGVTQSPTHLIKTRGQQVTLRCSPKSGHDTVSWYQQALGQGPQFIFQYYEEEERQRGNFPDRFSGHQFPNYSSELNVNALLLGDSALYLCASSLGRAAQETQYFGPGTRLLVL.

The chain combines TRBV7-8 with TRBJ1-1; D is unclear. The V end was cut by 3 bases, the J end by 5 bases, with 10 bases between. This CDR3 has 13 residues. The germline gives CDR1 SGHVS, CDR2 FQNEAQ. CDR3 nucleotides: TGTGCCAGCAGCTTCGGACGAGGGACTGAAGCTTTCTTT. It translates to CASSFGRGTEAFF.

This sequence joins TRBV19 and TRBJ1-5, with 7 positions matching TRBD1. Germline V gene lookup returns CDR1 LNHDA and CDR2 SQIVND (reference sequence). V was pared by 10 bases and J by 4 bases, with 7 bases of the junction left unmatched. The CDR3 loop spans 13 amino acids. CDR3 region: CATTYRGNQPQHF. The CDR3 bases are TGTGCCACGACCTACAGGGGTAATCAGCCCCAGCATTTT.

Turning to this clone: An end of the junction differs from the germline gene, which may be a read error. The chain is built from TRBV7-7 and TRBJ2-2; perhaps TRBD1 as D (5 bases). The CDR3 runs to 14 residues. Per germline, CDR1 SSHAT and CDR2 FNYEAQ (reference sequence). Here the CDR3 DNA reads TGTGCTAGCAGCTTATTATCAGGGCCCGGGGAGCTGTTTTTT. It translates to CASSLLSGPGELFF.

The rearrangement joins TRBV29-1 to TRBJ1-2; D is possibly TRBD1 (6 bases). CDR1 is SQVTM and CDR2 is ANQGSEA in the germline V gene. The length of the CDR3 is 14 residues. Trimming took off 6 bases at V and 4 bases at J, with 18 bases between the two ends. The chain's CDR3 is CSVLEGEGFYGYTF. DNA for the CDR3: TGCAGCGTCCTTGAGGGGGAGGGTTTCTATGGCTACACCTTC.

This clone appeared a single time. The chain recombines TRBV2 with TRBJ2-3, with 10 bases identical to TRBD2. This CDR3 comprises 15 residues. The germline CDR1 and CDR2 sequences are SNHLY and FYNNEI. The ends lost 7 bases at V and 2 bases at J; junction bases unmatched: 6. CDR3 DNA: TGTGCCAGCACTCCTAGCGGGGGAACCACAGATACGCAGTATTTT. This translates into CASTPSGGTTDTQYF.

The V and J genes are TRBV13 and TRBJ2-2, with 8 bases aligning to TRBD2. Trimming removed 4 bases from V and 3 bases from J; junction bases left unmatched: 7. The CDR3 is 16 residues long. CDR1 and CDR2 from the germline V gene are PRHDT and FYEKMQ (reference sequence). The CDR3 sequence is CASSSPGLGDTGELFF. The CDR3 nucleotides are TGTGCCAGCAGCTCCCCGGGACTAGGCGACACCGGGGAGCTGTTTTTT. Looking up the rest from reference TRBV13 and TRBJ2-2 gives the full variable domain: AAGVIQSPRHLIKEKRETATLKCYPIPRHDTVYWYQQGPGQDPQFLISFYEKMQSDKGSIPDRFSAQQFSDYHSELNMSSLELGDSALYFCASSSPGLGDTGELFFGEGSRLTVL.

The chain employs TRBV18 and TRBJ2-1, with 8 nucleotides matching TRBD2. Per germline, CDR1 KGHSH and CDR2 LQKENI. The CDR3 extends over 13 amino acids. Germline trimming cut 3 bases from V and 5 bases from J; bases unmatched to any gene: 0. The CDR3 protein is CASSPGLDNEQFF. The CDR3 DNA follows: TGTGCCAGCTCACCGGGACTAGACAATGAGCAGTTCTTC.

This clone was picked up one time. The chain uses TRBV28 and TRBJ2-7; 9 positions agree with TRBD2. The CDR3 sequence is 17 residues long. Germline V CDR1 and CDR2: MDHEN, SYDVKM. V dropped 5 bases and J dropped 6; count of bases not matched to a gene: 17. The CDR3 DNA reads as TGTGCCAGCAGTCCTCCCCTTGGGGCGGGAGGGCCCTCCGAGCAGTACTTC. Its protein is CASSPPLGAGGPSEQYF.